One sample yielded the 28 T cell receptor beta chains listed below, sequenced in a study of immune evolution from preneoplasia to lung adenocarcinoma. Here immunoSEQ multiplex PCR was the method, and the copy in TCRdb shows in-frame clones only, minus some. Among approximately 12,000 clones listed, 75% to 90% were seen once. The specimen was FFPE invasive lung adenocarcinoma tissue. These receptor sequences come from a person aged 65-85 years with invasive lung adenocarcinoma.

This chain links TRBV4-1 with TRBJ2-7; D is uncertain. The V gene lost 4 bases and the J gene lost 3 bases, with 22 bases spanning the gap. Germline V lookup: CDR1 MGHRA, CDR2 YSYEKL. CDR3 size: 17 residues. CDR3 in DNA: TGCGCCAGCAGCCCAGGCCCCTTTCAGGAGCCTAGCTACGAGCAGTACTTC. Its protein product is CASSPGPFQEPSYEQYF.

The V and J genes are TRBV9 and TRBJ2-1, with D possibly being TRBD2 (5 bases). Germline V CDR1 and CDR2: SGDLS, YYNGEE. The CDR3 extends over 16 amino acids. The germline V and J ends were trimmed by 3 bases and 4 bases, with 17 bases remaining between them. The CDR3 is CASSGRALSFYNEQFF. Written as DNA, the CDR3 is TGTGCCAGCAGCGGGCGGGCCTTATCCTTTTACAATGAGCAGTTCTTC.

This chain uses TRBV5-6 with TRBJ1-1; perhaps TRBD1 as D (6 bases). The germline gives CDR1 SGHDT, CDR2 YYEEEE. The CDR3 contains 16 residues. The V end lost 0 bases, the J end lost 2 bases, and 14 bases lay between the germline ends. CDR3 DNA sequence: TGTGCCAGCAGCTTGGCCGCCAGGGGAATAAACACTGAAGCTTTCTTT. Protein product: CASSLAARGINTEAFF.

The CDR3 nucleotides read TGTGCCAGCAGCTTGTGGGAGTATAGCAATCAGCCCCAGCATTTT. Its translation is CASSLWEYSNQPQHF. V is TRBV5-5 and J is TRBJ1-5; no firm D call. V lost 1 base to trimming and J lost 0 bases, with 8 bases between them. Germline lookup yields CDR1 SGHKS and CDR2 YYEKEE (reference sequence). This CDR3 is built from 15 residues. Full variable domain (rest looked up from reference TRBV5-5 and TRBJ1-5): DAGVTQSPTHLIKTRGQQVTLRCSPISGHKSVSWYQQVLGQGPQFIFQYYEKEERGRGNFPDRFSARQFPNYSSELNVNALLLGDSALYLCASSLWEYSNQPQHFGDGTRLSIL.

The rearrangement joins TRBV12-5 to TRBJ2-7; D not resolved. The CDR3 has 14 amino acids. V dropped 5 bases and J dropped 1 base, with 12 bases sitting between them. CDR1 and CDR2 from the germline V gene are LGHNT and FRNRAP. The CDR3 reads CASGRIKGSYEQYF. CDR3 nucleotide sequence: TGTGCTAGTGGTCGAATTAAGGGATCCTACGAGCAGTACTTC.

This clone was seen a handful of times. This rearrangement joins TRBV28 to TRBJ2-7, with 7 bases fitting TRBD2. The germline V gene encodes CDR1 MDHEN and CDR2 SYDVKM. The J segment lost 4 bases and the V segment lost 2 bases, leaving 8 bases of the junction unmatched. This CDR3 contains 15 residues. CDR3 sequence: CASSLGEAGRYEQYF. CDR3 nucleotide sequence: TGTGCCAGCAGTTTAGGGGAAGCGGGGCGATACGAGCAGTACTTC.

The V and J genes are TRBV4-1 and TRBJ2-7; 8 nucleotides line up with TRBD2. CDR1 and CDR2 (germline): MGHRA, YSYEKL. There are 16 residues in the CDR3. J was trimmed by 3 bases and V by 2 bases; bases with no gene match: 9. The CDR3 loop is CASSQRLAGLVYEQYF. CDR3 DNA: TGCGCCAGCAGCCAACGGCTAGCGGGCCTCGTCTACGAGCAGTACTTC.

The chain uses TRBV5-1 and TRBJ2-1; D is possibly TRBD2 (6 bases). This CDR3 has 12 amino acids. Germline V gives CDR1 SGHRS, CDR2 YFSETQ. Deletions cut 5 bases from V and 7 bases from J, with 10 bases between. The CDR3 nucleotides are TGCGCCAGCAGGATGGAGGGGAATGAGCAGTTCTTC. Amino acids: CASRMEGNEQFF.

V gene TRBV18 combines with J gene TRBJ2-1, with 8 bases lining up with TRBD2. The CDR3 extends over 15 amino acids. Germline V gives CDR1 KGHSH, CDR2 LQKENI. V lost 4 bases, J lost 8 bases, and 10 bases stayed unmatched. The CDR3 sequence is CASSLTGTRGDEQFF. CDR3 coding DNA: TGTGCCAGCTCACTTACCGGGACTAGGGGGGATGAGCAGTTCTTC.

The CDR3 region has the DNA TGTGCTAGTGGTTTAGGGTTCCCCCCCAAAAACATTCAGTACTTC. Translation: CASGLGFPPKNIQYF. The genes are TRBV12-5 and TRBJ2-4, with no clear D. CDR1 and CDR2 from the germline V gene are LGHNT and FRNRAP. The CDR3 is made up of 15 amino acids. V shed 3 bases and J shed 2 bases, with 11 bases lying between them.

This chain joins TRBV18 and TRBJ2-3; unclear D gene. This CDR3 contains 13 residues. V was pared by 2 bases and J by 4 bases, with 7 bases between. Germline CDR1 KGHSH, CDR2 LQKENI. This CDR3 is CASSPVVSDTQYF. The CDR3 nucleotides are TGTGCCAGCTCACCAGTCGTCTCAGATACGCAGTATTTT.

The chain combines TRBV30 with TRBJ2-1, with 9 bases fitting TRBD2. Germline V gene data show CDR1 as GTSNPN and CDR2 as SVGIG (reference sequence). After removal of 3 bases from V and 15 bases from J, the junction contained 12 bases not matched to a gene. The length of the CDR3 is 13 residues. The CDR3 DNA reads TGTGCCTGGAGAGCCACCTCTAGCGGGATTTTGTTCTTC. Its protein product is CAWRATSSGILFF.

The V call is TRBV27, the J call TRBJ2-7; D is uncertain. Per the germline V gene, CDR1 is MNHEY and CDR2 is SMNVEV (reference sequence). The CDR3 is made up of 12 amino acids. V was pared by 7 bases and J by 7 bases, with 14 bases between. CDR3 DNA: TGTGCCAGCAACCTACCGGGCTTGGAGCAGTACTTC. Protein sequence: CASNLPGLEQYF.

This clone was counted a single time. J is TRBJ2-1 and V is TRBV5-1, with TRBD1 matching 8 bases. With V trimmed by 3 bases and J by 7 bases, 9 bases remained unmatched. Germline CDR1 is SGHRS and CDR2 is YFSETQ. The CDR3 sequence is 15 residues long. CDR3 sequence reads: CASSSGQGSWNEQFF. In DNA, the CDR3 is TGCGCCAGCAGCTCCGGACAGGGTTCTTGGAATGAGCAGTTCTTC.

The chain uses TRBV5-1 and TRBJ2-7, with 9 bases matching TRBD2. Losses at the gene ends were 0 bases for V and 0 bases for J; bases not matched to a gene: 7. The CDR3 covers 17 residues. CDR1 and CDR2 from the germline V gene are SGHRS and YFSETQ. The CDR3 reads CASSLGATSGYSYEQYF. CDR3 nucleotide sequence: TGCGCCAGCAGCTTGGGGGCGACTAGCGGATACTCCTACGAGCAGTACTTC.

The sample holds a few counts of this clone. The genes are TRBV19 and TRBJ2-7; maybe TRBD2 (6 bases). This CDR3 contains 17 residues. Germline-derived CDR1 and CDR2 are LNHDA and SQIVND (reference sequence). Trimming removed 0 bases at V and 3 bases at J, with 18 bases between. The CDR3 DNA reads as TGTGCCAGTAGTATAGACGGAACCGGGATCGGGGGCTACGAGCAGTACTTC. It encodes CASSIDGTGIGGYEQYF.

This rearrangement joins TRBV2 to TRBJ1-1, with TRBD1 matching over 8 bases. In germline, CDR1 is SNHLY, CDR2 FYNNEI. V shed 6 bases and J 5 bases; nucleotides not matched to a gene: 8. This CDR3 has 14 residues. The CDR3 sequence is CASSGTGTRTEAFF. DNA for the CDR3: TGTGCCAGCAGCGGGACAGGTACGCGAACTGAAGCTTTCTTT.

V usage is TRBV4-2 and J usage is TRBJ1-2; a weak D match, TRBD1 (5 bases). Trimming removed 2 bases at V and 5 bases at J, with 15 bases between. Germline values: CDR1 LGHNA, CDR2 YNFKEQ. The CDR3 runs 15 residues. The CDR3 reads CASSQSQGSSYGYTF. For the CDR3, the DNA is TGTGCCAGCAGCCAAAGCCAGGGATCGTCATATGGCTACACCTTC.

V usage is TRBV11-2 and J usage is TRBJ2-3; D gene uncertain. The ends were cut back, 3 bases at V and 2 bases at J, with 12 bases in the middle. Per the germline V gene, CDR1 is SGHAT and CDR2 is FQNNGV. The CDR3 is made up of 15 amino acids. CDR3 in DNA: TGTGCCAGCAGCTTCTTGGTCAGGAACACAGATACGCAGTATTTT. It specifies CASSFLVRNTDTQYF. The variable domain in full, with the rest retrieved from reference TRBV11-2 and TRBJ2-3, is EAGVAQSPRYKIIEKRQSVAFWCNPISGHATLYWYQQILGQGPKLLIQFQNNGVVDDSQLPKDRFSAERLKGVDSTLKIQPAKLEDSAVYLCASSFLVRNTDTQYFGPGTRLTVL.

The chain couples TRBV18 to TRBJ2-5; D perhaps matches TRBD1 (7 bases). V was clipped by 2 bases and J by 6 bases, with 16 bases between them. The germline V gene encodes CDR1 KGHSH and CDR2 LQKENI. The CDR3 covers 15 residues. CDR3 sequence (DNA): TGTGCCAGCTCACCAAACAGGGGCGGGGTAAAGACCCAGTACTTC. Protein: CASSPNRGGVKTQYF.

The chain couples TRBV15 to TRBJ2-7; 8 nucleotides line up with TRBD1. The ends lost 4 bases at V and 2 bases at J; junction bases unmatched: 7. Per the germline V gene, CDR1 is LNHNV and CDR2 is YYDKDF (reference sequence). This CDR3 contains 15 residues. CDR3 sequence: CATSIDRGYPYEQYF. The CDR3 bases are TGTGCCACCAGCATAGACAGGGGCTATCCCTACGAGCAGTACTTC.

V is TRBV6-1 and J is TRBJ2-7, with 8 bases that match TRBD1. This CDR3 has 15 amino acids. The V and J ends lost 4 bases and 3 bases, in that order; junction bases with no gene match: 8. Germline V gene lookup returns CDR1 MNHNS and CDR2 SASEGT. CDR3 nucleotide sequence: TGTGCCAGCAGTGGAACAGGGGGAGGTGGCTACGAGCAGTACTTC. This gives the protein CASSGTGGGGYEQYF.

The chain employs TRBV19 and TRBJ1-2, with 8 bases matching TRBD1. The junction had 3 bases not matched to a gene; V was cut back by 3 bases and J by 6 bases. From germline, CDR1 is LNHDA and CDR2 SQIVND (reference sequence). The CDR3 length is 13 residues. CDR3 region: CASSMMGQDGYTF. CDR3 in DNA: TGTGCCAGTAGTATGATGGGACAGGATGGCTACACCTTC.

The chain employs TRBV6-1 and TRBJ1-2; D may be TRBD1 (6 bases). Trimming stripped 7 bases from V and 3 bases from J, with 9 bases between. From germline, CDR1 is MNHNS and CDR2 SASEGT. The CDR3 runs to 12 residues. This CDR3 is CASTNRDYGYTF. CDR3 sequence (DNA): TGTGCCAGCACCAACAGGGACTATGGCTACACCTTC.

In this sample, this clone turned up a few times. The V and J genes are TRBV7-9 and TRBJ1-1; no clear D. V shed 2 bases and J shed 6 bases, with 7 bases lying between them. The germline V gene encodes CDR1 SEHNR and CDR2 FQNEAQ (reference sequence). The length of the CDR3 is 12 residues. The CDR3 nucleotides are TGTGCCAGCAGCTTAAATTTTGCTGAAGCTTTCTTT. The encoded protein is CASSLNFAEAFF. The whole variable domain, filled in from reference TRBV7-9 and TRBJ1-1, reads DTGVSQNPRHKITKRGQNVTFRCDPISEHNRLYWYRQTLGQGPEFLTYFQNEAQLEKSRLLSDRFSAERPKGSFSTLEIQRTEQGDSAMYLCASSLNFAEAFFGQGTRLTVV.

The rearrangement links TRBV29-1 to TRBJ1-2; D is undetermined. V was shortened by 0 bases and J by 4 bases, with 12 bases between the two germline ends. The CDR3 extends over 14 amino acids. The germline V gene encodes CDR1 SQVTM and CDR2 ANQGSEA. The CDR3 spells CSVEDSPDGYGYTF. The CDR3 DNA is TGCAGCGTTGAAGACAGTCCTGACGGCTATGGCTACACCTTC.

This chain links TRBV10-3 with TRBJ2-5; TRBD1 matches at 10 bases. Trimming at V came to 4 bases and at J to 4 bases, leaving 6 bases not matched to a gene. Germline CDR1 reads ENHRY; CDR2 reads SYGVKD. The CDR3 runs 15 residues. The DNA for the CDR3 is TGTGCCATCAGTGGGGGGGACAGGGGAGGAGAGACCCAGTACTTC. Protein sequence: CAISGGDRGGETQYF.

The chain uses TRBV21-1 and TRBJ1-5; the table's TRBD1 call for D was not verified on the DNA. TRBV21-1 is listed as a pseudogene. This CDR3 has 13 amino acids. Here the CDR3 reads CASSSRGSQPQHF. The CDR3, as DNA: TGTGCCAGCAGCAGCAGGGGGAGTCAGCCCCAGCATTTT.